The present T cell receptor beta chain was sequenced within a study of OX40 agonist ivuxolimab in advanced cancers. In the study overall: Males comprised 82.7% of the group, whose mean age was about 62 years (range roughly 20 to 85).

A single count supports this clone. What it recognizes is unknown. TCRdb keeps only in-frame clones here, not all; method: immunoSEQ multiplex PCR. Seen here are about 48,000 clones, roughly nine tenths observed once, and the top ten hold over 5%. Whole-study results and caveats: Expanded peripheral T-cell antigen specificity went undetermined.

CDR1 is MRHNA and CDR2 is SNTAGT in the germline V gene. V was trimmed by 4 bases and J by 3 bases, leaving 11 bases between them. The CDR3 contains 14 residues. This TCR was sampled from an adult with an advanced solid tumor such as melanoma, head and neck, liver or kidney cancer. The V and J genes are TRBV6-4 and TRBJ2-3; D may correspond to TRBD1 or TRBD2 (6 bases each). This specimen was CD4+ or CD8+ T cells sorted from blood, taken in a trial of the OX40 agonist ivuxolimab. The CDR3 DNA reads TGTGCCAGCAGTGTAGGGGGGAGTACAGATACGCAGTATTTT. It encodes CASSVGGSTDTQYF.